A single sample is the source of the 31 T cell receptor beta chains below, sequenced in a study of low-dose radiotherapy and immunotherapy resistance in tumors. First-strand cDNA used TRAV- and TRBV-specific primers, covering alpha and beta chains. Amplification of TCRs used a constant-region primer and V-primer adapter for roughly 22 PCR cycles. TCRdb analysed the reads with MiXCR anew, one entry per CDR3 protein. The sample has under 95,000 distinct CDR3 sequences; around 17% are singletons. Documented time point: after trial treatment. This sample's treatment: LDRT plus nivolumab, ipilimumab, low-dose cyclophosphamide and aspirin (RACIN trial). Sequencing used PBMCs, obtained after low-dose radiotherapy plus immunotherapy. Source of these receptors: a male donor with prostate cancer.

This clonotype was found many times. The chain uses TRBV28 and TRBJ2-1; a possible D gene is TRBD2 (5 bases). The CDR3 covers 14 residues. Germline CDR1 MDHEN, CDR2 SYDVKM. V was pared by 3 bases and J by 1 base, with 7 bases between. The chain's CDR3 is CASSLRVSYNEQFF. The CDR3 region has the DNA TGTGCCAGCAGTTTGCGGGTGTCCTACAATGAGCAGTTCTTC.

This clonotype was seen many times. The chain links TRBV7-8 to TRBJ2-1; D uncertain. V dropped 5 bases and J dropped 9 bases, with 14 bases sitting between them. The CDR3 loop spans 13 amino acids. CDR1 and CDR2 from the germline V gene are SGHVS and FQNEAQ. The CDR3 DNA is TGTGCCAGCAGCCACCCCGGGTTGGGTGAGCAGTTCTTC. Amino acids: CASSHPGLGEQFF.

This clonotype was observed at least ten times. The rearrangement uses TRBV19 and TRBJ2-2; D uncertain. CDR1 is LNHDA, CDR2 SQIVND, per germline (reference sequence). V lost 0 bases and J lost 5, with 7 bases in between. The CDR3 totals 14 residues. The CDR3 region has the DNA TGTGCCAGTAGTATAGATCGGATAACCGGGGAGCTGTTTTTT. This codes for CASSIDRITGELFF. The full variable domain, completed using reference TRBV19 and TRBJ2-2, is DGGITQSPKYLFRKEGQNVTLSCEQNLNHDAMYWYRQDPGQGLRLIYYSQIVNDFQKGDIAEGYSVSREKKESFPLTVTSAQKNPTAFYLCASSIDRITGELFFGEGSRLTVL.

Ten or more counts support this clonotype. This chain connects TRBV23-1 to TRBJ2-7, with TRBD1 matching 12 bases. TRBV23-1 is classed as an ORF, of uncertain function. V was clipped by 3 bases and J by 4 bases; unmatched bases: 4. The CDR3 has 15 residues. Here the CDR3 DNA reads TGCGCCAGCAGTCACCCGGGACAGGGGGCTTACGAGCAGTACTTC. Amino acids: CASSHPGQGAYEQYF.

About this clonotype itself: It is likely a read error: a sequence one base away is far more abundant. The chain uses TRBV12-3 or TRBV12-4 and TRBJ2-1; D perhaps matches TRBD2 (5 bases). V was clipped by 1 base and J by 10 bases, with 20 bases between them. The CDR3 totals 16 residues. Written as DNA, the CDR3 is TGTGCCAGCAGTTTAGGGCAGCGGAAAAGCTCCTACGAGCAGTTCTTC. Translating it yields CASSLGQRKSSYEQFF.

This clonotype was observed at least ten times. The chain uses TRBV6-2 or TRBV6-3 and TRBJ2-3; D gene ambiguous. Trimming removed 3 bases at V and 4 bases at J, with 8 bases between. Germline V gene lookup returns CDR1 MNHEY and CDR2 SVGEGT. The CDR3 has 13 amino acids. CDR3 nucleotides: TGTGCCAGCAGTTATACTTTTGCAGATACGCAGTATTTT. Amino acids: CASSYTFADTQYF.

This clonotype was detected ten times or more. This chain connects TRBV5-1 to TRBJ2-4; TRBD1 is a possible D gene (5 bases). From germline, CDR1 is SGHRS and CDR2 YFSETQ. The CDR3 extends over 15 amino acids. Trimming took 2 bases from V and 8 from J, leaving 17 bases between them. CDR3 loop: CASSFGVRDGDIQYF. In nucleotides, the CDR3 is TGCGCCAGCAGCTTTGGGGTCAGGGATGGAGACATTCAGTACTTC.

The sample holds many counts of this clonotype. This rearrangement joins TRBV7-2 to TRBJ1-6; a possible D gene is TRBD1 (6 bases). Deletions cut 10 bases from V and 7 bases from J, with 17 bases between. This CDR3 spans 14 amino acids. Germline V gene sequence: CDR1 SGHTA, CDR2 FQGNSA. The CDR3 DNA follows: TGTGCCACCACCCCAGCAGGGGTAAATTCACCCCTCCACTTT. Protein sequence: CATTPAGVNSPLHF.

In this sample, this clonotype turned up many times. This chain links TRBV6-1 with TRBJ1-5; the match to TRBD1 covers 7 bases. Germline V gene sequence: CDR1 MNHNS, CDR2 SASEGT. This CDR3 is built from 15 residues. The V segment lost 10 bases and the J segment 1 base; nucleotides outside the gene matches: 10. CDR3 in DNA: TGTGCCATCAGCCCGGACAGGTCGAGCAATCAGCCCCAGCATTTT. Translation gives CAISPDRSSNQPQHF.

This clonotype was picked up many times. This sequence joins TRBV29-1 and TRBJ2-3, with D unresolved. Trimming shortened V by 4 bases and J by 1 base, and 6 bases separated the two germline ends. The CDR3 loop spans 12 amino acids. Germline-derived CDR1 and CDR2 are SQVTM and ANQGSEA. CDR3 nucleotide sequence: TGCAGCGTTGTCCAGGGCACAGATACGCAGTATTTT. Its protein product is CSVVQGTDTQYF.

This clonotype was seen at least ten times. The chain carries TRBV7-3 and TRBJ2-1, with 7 bases matching TRBD1. Germline V lookup: CDR1 SGHTA, CDR2 FQGTGA. This CDR3 has 15 residues. V lost 5 bases to trimming and J lost 6 bases; unmatched junction nucleotides: 10. The CDR3 DNA follows: TGTGCCAGCAGCCAACAGACAGGGTTTTCCAATGAGCAGTTCTTC. It translates to CASSQQTGFSNEQFF.

This clonotype came up many times. The genes are TRBV6-1 and TRBJ1-2; D gene ambiguous. The V and J ends lost 2 bases and 5 bases respectively, with 9 bases between them. This CDR3 has 13 amino acids. CDR1 is MNHNS, CDR2 SASEGT, per germline. The CDR3 loop is CASSERPGYGYTF. As DNA, the CDR3 is TGTGCCAGCAGTGAAAGGCCTGGGTATGGCTACACCTTC.

This clonotype came up many times. The rearrangement uses TRBV9 and TRBJ2-7; TRBD1 matches 7 bases. J gave up 2 bases and V 3 bases, and 8 bases lay outside the gene matches. Germline V gene data show CDR1 as SGDLS and CDR2 as YYNGEE. The CDR3 contains 15 residues. The CDR3 DNA reads TGTGCCAGCAGCGACGGAGCACAGGGGACCTACGAGCAGTACTTC. This codes for CASSDGAQGTYEQYF.

The sample holds many counts of this clonotype. The V gene is TRBV14, the J gene TRBJ2-2; D is uncertain. The CDR3 consists of 14 residues. V was clipped by 0 bases and J by 6 bases, with 8 bases between them. The V gene's germline CDR1 is SGHDN and CDR2 FVKESK. The CDR3 region is CASSQDWFAGELFF. DNA for the CDR3: TGTGCCAGCAGCCAAGATTGGTTTGCCGGGGAGCTGTTTTTT.

This clonotype appeared once. A far bigger clonotype differs at one base, so this is likely a read error. The chain has TRBV5-8 and TRBJ2-7; D may correspond to TRBD1 or TRBD2 (6 bases each). Germline V CDR1 and CDR2: SGHTS, YDEGEE. V lost 4 bases, J lost 7 bases, and 18 bases lay in between. CDR3 length equals 14 residues. DNA for the CDR3: TGTGCCAGCAGCGGGGGGACACCCCTCAATGAGCAGTACTTC. It specifies CASSGGTPLNEQYF.

This clonotype appeared many times. The V call is TRBV7-3, the J call TRBJ2-1; 12 nucleotides match TRBD2. CDR1 and CDR2 from the germline V gene are SGHTA and FQGTGA. The CDR3 has 18 amino acids. Unmatched junction bases numbered 14, after V lost 2 bases and J lost 9 bases. CDR3 DNA sequence: TGTGCCAGCAGCTTAGGGTCTAGCGGGAGGGAGTTTTGGTCTGAGCAGTTCTTC. Protein sequence: CASSLGSSGREFWSEQFF. The complete variable domain, with remaining parts taken from reference TRBV7-3 and TRBJ2-1, reads GAGVSQTPSNKVTEKGKYVELRCDPISGHTALYWYRQSLGQGPEFLIYFQGTGAADDSGLPNDRFFAVRPEGSVSTLKIQRTERGDSAVYLCASSLGSSGREFWSEQFFGPGTRLTVL.

This clonotype was counted many times. The chain recombines TRBV6-5 with TRBJ2-7; 8 bases agree with TRBD2. The germline V gene encodes CDR1 MNHEY and CDR2 SVGAGI. The CDR3 sequence is 14 residues long. J was trimmed by 2 bases and V by 5 bases; bases with no gene match: 5. CDR3 amino acids: CASSTSGGAYEQYF. The CDR3 DNA sequence: TGTGCCAGCAGTACTAGCGGAGGGGCCTACGAGCAGTACTTC.

The V and J genes are TRBV20-1 and TRBJ2-3; weak D call: TRBD2 (5 bases). Between the trimmed V and J ends, which lost 3 bases and 5 bases, there was a span of 9 bases. Germline V gene lookup returns CDR1 DFQATT and CDR2 SNEGSKA (reference sequence). The CDR3 is made up of 12 amino acids. The CDR3 is CSAREAGDTQYF. The CDR3 DNA reads TGCAGTGCTAGGGAGGCGGGAGATACGCAGTATTTT.

There are many counts of this clonotype. The chain recombines TRBV11-2 with TRBJ2-5; D not certain. The V end was cut by 1 base, the J end by 1 base, with 16 bases between. CDR1 is SGHAT and CDR2 is FQNNGV in the germline V gene. This CDR3 comprises 17 residues. CDR3 nucleotides: TGTGCCAGCAGCTTAGTTTTTAACTGGGCCTCCCAAGAGACCCAGTACTTC. It encodes CASSLVFNWASQETQYF.

The genes are TRBV5-1 and TRBJ2-1; the D gene could be TRBD1 or TRBD2 (7 bases each). The CDR3 contains 15 residues. Trimming pared 1 base from V and 5 bases from J, leaving 13 bases between. Germline CDR1 and CDR2: SGHRS and YFSETQ. CDR3 loop: CASSLLQGRDNEQFF. Here the CDR3 DNA reads TGCGCCAGCAGCTTGCTACAGGGGAGGGACAATGAGCAGTTCTTC.

This clonotype has at least ten counts. The chain is built from TRBV7-2 and TRBJ2-1, with 7 bases that match TRBD2. Looked up from germline, CDR1 is SGHTA and CDR2 is FQGNSA. CDR3 length: 15 amino acids. V shed 0 bases and J 7 bases; nucleotides not matched to a gene: 6. The CDR3 is CASSLAGLDRNEQFF. The DNA of the CDR3 is TGTGCCAGCAGCTTAGCAGGACTAGATCGGAATGAGCAGTTCTTC.

This clonotype was recorded many times. The rearrangement links TRBV20-1 to TRBJ2-1; TRBD2 matches 10 bases. The CDR3 contains 16 residues. The V gene's germline CDR1 is DFQATT and CDR2 SNEGSKA (reference sequence). The junction had 14 bases not matched to a gene; V was cut back by 5 bases and J by 7 bases. CDR3 amino acids: CSADPTRLAGENEQFF. Here the CDR3 DNA reads TGCAGTGCTGATCCGACGAGGCTAGCGGGAGAGAATGAGCAGTTCTTC.

This clonotype showed up just once. V gene TRBV10-3 combines with J gene TRBJ1-2; TRBD1 might be the D (6 bases). CDR1 is ENHRY and CDR2 is SYGVKD in the germline V gene. This CDR3 spans 15 amino acids. Deletions cut 7 bases from V and 4 bases from J, with 19 bases between. CDR3 amino acids: CAIMGQGPFPYGYTF. CDR3 nucleotides: TGTGCCATCATGGGGCAGGGGCCCTTCCCCTATGGCTACACCTTC.

The table lists this clonotype with many counts. The gene calls are TRBV28 and TRBJ1-2; maybe TRBD1 (5 bases). The CDR3 is 12 amino acids. V lost 6 bases and J lost 5, with 10 bases in between. Looked up from germline, CDR1 is MDHEN and CDR2 is SYDVKM. The DNA of the CDR3 is TGTGCCAGCAGATTGGGGGTATATGGCTACACCTTC. Its translation is CASRLGVYGYTF.

This clonotype has at least ten counts. In nucleotides, the CDR3 is TGTGCCAGCAGTTTGGGCGGCACAACATCGGGTGAGCAGTTCTTC. Its translation is CASSLGGTTSGEQFF. The chain is built from TRBV28 and TRBJ2-1; D is unclear. CDR3 length equals 15 residues. The V end lost 3 bases, the J end lost 9 bases, and 18 bases lay between the germline ends. From germline, CDR1 is MDHEN and CDR2 SYDVKM.

This clonotype was recorded at least ten times. The V and J genes are TRBV20-1 and TRBJ2-1; a weak D match, TRBD2 (6 bases). V lost 3 bases, J lost 5 bases, and 11 bases lay in between. In germline, CDR1 is DFQATT, CDR2 SNEGSKA (reference sequence). The CDR3 length is 13 residues. DNA for the CDR3: TGCAGTGCTAGCGGGGGACTGAACAATGAGCAGTTCTTC. Translating it yields CSASGGLNNEQFF.

This clonotype came up many times. The chain is built from TRBV9 and TRBJ2-7; D not resolved. The V end was cut by 7 bases, the J end by 0 bases, with 8 bases between. This CDR3 has 12 residues. Germline loops: CDR1 SGDLS, CDR2 YYNGEE. The DNA for the CDR3 is TGTGCCAGCTCTCAGGACTCCTACGAGCAGTACTTC. This gives the protein CASSQDSYEQYF.

This clonotype came up many times. This chain links TRBV6-1 with TRBJ2-7; the D gene is possibly TRBD2 (6 bases). The CDR3 totals 12 residues. Trimming pared 5 bases from V and 7 bases from J, leaving 12 bases between. CDR1 and CDR2 (germline): MNHNS, SASEGT. The CDR3 reads CASSYGGVEQYF. CDR3 bases: TGTGCCAGCAGTTACGGGGGAGTTGAGCAGTACTTC.

This clonotype was detected many times. The V gene is TRBV5-1, the J gene TRBJ2-3; D uncertain. Trimming shortened V by 0 bases and J by 1 base, and 6 bases separated the two germline ends. There are 14 residues in the CDR3. Germline CDR1 reads SGHRS; CDR2 reads YFSETQ. CDR3 DNA: TGCGCCAGCAGCTTGGACATGGGCACAGATACGCAGTATTTT. Translated, it gives CASSLDMGTDTQYF.

The table lists this clonotype with many counts. The chain combines TRBV7-9 with TRBJ2-2; 7 bases are a match to TRBD1. V dropped 5 bases and J dropped 4; count of bases not matched to a gene: 16. Germline-derived CDR1 and CDR2 are SEHNR and FQNEAQ (reference sequence). This CDR3 contains 18 residues. Written as DNA, the CDR3 is TGTGCCAGCAGCCCCGGGGCCATAGGGGGCAGCGGCACCGGGGAGCTGTTTTTT. Amino acids: CASSPGAIGGSGTGELFF.

Turning to this clonotype: A far larger clone is a single base away, which makes a read error likely. The chain recombines TRBV5-8 with TRBJ1-5; D gene uncertain. The V gene's germline CDR1 is SGHTS and CDR2 YDEGEE. This CDR3 region has 12 residues. V was trimmed by 6 bases and J by 7 bases, leaving 11 bases between them. The CDR3 DNA follows: TGTGCCAGCACACCTTTGGGACAGCCCCAGCATTTT. This gives the protein CASTPLGQPQHF.